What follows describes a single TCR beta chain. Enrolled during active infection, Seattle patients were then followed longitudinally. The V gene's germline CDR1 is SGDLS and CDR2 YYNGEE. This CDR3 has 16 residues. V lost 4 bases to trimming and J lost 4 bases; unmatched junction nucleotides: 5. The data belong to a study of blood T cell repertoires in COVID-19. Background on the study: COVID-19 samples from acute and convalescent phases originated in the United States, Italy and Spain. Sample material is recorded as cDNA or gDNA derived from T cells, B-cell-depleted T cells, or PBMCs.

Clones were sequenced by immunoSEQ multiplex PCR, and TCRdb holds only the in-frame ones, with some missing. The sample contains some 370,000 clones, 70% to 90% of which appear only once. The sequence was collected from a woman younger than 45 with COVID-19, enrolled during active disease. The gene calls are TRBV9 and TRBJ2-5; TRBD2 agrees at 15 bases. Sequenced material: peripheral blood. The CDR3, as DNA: TGTGCCAGCAGCATCGGACTAGCGGGAGGGGCAGAGACCCAGTACTTC. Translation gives CASSIGLAGGAETQYF. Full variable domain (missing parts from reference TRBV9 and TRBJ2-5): DSGVTQTPKHLITATGQRVTLRCSPRSGDLSVYWYQQSLDQGLQFLIQYYNGEERAKGNILERFSAQQFPDLHSELNLSSLELGDSALYFCASSIGLAGGAETQYFGPGTRLLVL.